The 9 T cell receptor beta chains reported below all come from one sample, sequenced in a study of CD8+ T cells in alopecia areata. Isolated RNA was reverse transcribed into cDNA used as the sequencing template. Produced via immunoSEQ multiplex PCR; TCRdb's table is partial and in-frame only. The table records about 140,000 clones, approximately 90% of them present only once. Treatment: oral pan-JAK inhibitor, 5-10 mg twice daily. The specimen comprised CD8+ T cells sorted from blood, sampled at week 4, from a patient treated with tofacitinib. The receptors come from a human donor with alopecia areata.

The chain is built from TRBV15 and TRBJ2-1, with TRBD1 matching over 8 bases. V dropped 5 bases and J dropped 6; count of bases not matched to a gene: 9. The CDR3 runs 15 residues. In germline, CDR1 is LNHNV, CDR2 YYDKDF (reference sequence). DNA of the CDR3: TGTGCCACCAGCCCCCGCCGGGACAGGCCCAATGAGCAGTTCTTC. Protein sequence: CATSPRRDRPNEQFF.

About this clone: Other DNA sequences in the same sample also yield this CDR3. The chain joins TRBV5-1 to TRBJ2-3; D not certain. Germline assignment: CDR1 SGHRS and CDR2 YFSETQ. V was cut by 0 bases and J by 3 bases, with 8 bases left in between. The length of the CDR3 is 14 residues. The CDR3 nucleotides are TGCGCCAGCAGCTTGGGGGAAGGGACAGATACGCAGTATTTT. Its protein product is CASSLGEGTDTQYF.

The chain has TRBV7-9 and TRBJ1-4; D perhaps matches TRBD1 (5 bases). Trimming stripped 4 bases from V and 8 bases from J, with 14 bases between. This CDR3 region has 14 residues. Germline assignment: CDR1 SEHNR and CDR2 FQNEAQ (reference sequence). For the CDR3, the DNA is TGTGCCAGCAGCTCACCGGGACCAAGAGAAAAACTGTTTTTT. This gives the protein CASSSPGPREKLFF.

The CDR3 reads CASSLYPGEYYTF. The CDR3 nucleotides are TGTGCCAGCAGCTTATATCCAGGGGAATACTACACCTTC. V and J are TRBV7-2 and TRBJ1-2; the D gene is possibly TRBD1 (6 bases). Germline V lookup: CDR1 SGHTA, CDR2 FQGNSA. V lost 2 bases, J lost 10 bases, and 14 bases lay in between. The CDR3 covers 13 residues.

V and J are TRBV4-1 and TRBJ2-5; D might be TRBD1 (5 bases). The CDR3 totals 15 residues. Germline V gene lookup returns CDR1 MGHRA and CDR2 YSYEKL. V shed 1 base and J shed 5 bases, with 14 bases lying between them. The CDR3 here is CASSQVQGGGETQYF. For the CDR3, the DNA is TGCGCCAGCAGCCAAGTGCAGGGTGGTGGTGAGACCCAGTACTTC.

The CDR3 region is CASSLDYRDHYGYTF. The CDR3 coding sequence is TGTGCCAGCAGCTTAGATTACAGGGATCACTATGGCTACACCTTC. This chain links TRBV7-9 with TRBJ1-2, with TRBD1 as a possible D gene (6 bases). Germline CDR1 SEHNR, CDR2 FQNEAQ (reference sequence). V gave up 1 base and J gave up 3 bases, with 12 bases separating them. The CDR3 has 15 residues.

V is TRBV5-1 and J is TRBJ2-7, with D uncertain. The CDR3 runs 16 residues. The germline V gene encodes CDR1 SGHRS and CDR2 YFSETQ. Trimming stripped 0 bases from V and 0 bases from J, with 13 bases between. In DNA form, the CDR3 reads TGCGCCAGCAGCTTGGCCGAAGCGTCGGCCTCCTACGAGCAGTACTTC. It specifies CASSLAEASASYEQYF.

The CDR3 DNA follows: TGTGCCAGCAGCTTAGGGGGTTCGGGCGAGCAGTACTTC. As protein: CASSLGGSGEQYF. V is TRBV7-8 and J is TRBJ2-7; D call uncertain. The CDR3 spans 13 residues. V gave up 1 base and J gave up 6 bases, with 10 bases separating them. Germline CDR1 reads SGHVS; CDR2 reads FQNEAQ. The full variable domain, in which reference TRBV7-8 and TRBJ2-7 provide the parts outside the CDR3, is GAGVSQSPRYKVAKRGQDVALRCDPISGHVSLFWYQQALGQGPEFLTYFQNEAQLDKSGLPSDRFFAERPEGSVSTLKIQRTQQEDSAVYLCASSLGGSGEQYFGPGTRLTVT.

The V gene is TRBV14, the J gene TRBJ2-1; 9 positions agree with TRBD2. V trimming: 3 bases; J trimming: 0 bases; junction bases outside the gene matches: 3. This CDR3 has 16 residues. CDR1 and CDR2 (germline): SGHDN, FVKESK. DNA for the CDR3: TGTGCCAGCAGCCAGCTAGCGGGAAGCTCCTACAATGAGCAGTTCTTC. Its translation: CASSQLAGSSYNEQFF.